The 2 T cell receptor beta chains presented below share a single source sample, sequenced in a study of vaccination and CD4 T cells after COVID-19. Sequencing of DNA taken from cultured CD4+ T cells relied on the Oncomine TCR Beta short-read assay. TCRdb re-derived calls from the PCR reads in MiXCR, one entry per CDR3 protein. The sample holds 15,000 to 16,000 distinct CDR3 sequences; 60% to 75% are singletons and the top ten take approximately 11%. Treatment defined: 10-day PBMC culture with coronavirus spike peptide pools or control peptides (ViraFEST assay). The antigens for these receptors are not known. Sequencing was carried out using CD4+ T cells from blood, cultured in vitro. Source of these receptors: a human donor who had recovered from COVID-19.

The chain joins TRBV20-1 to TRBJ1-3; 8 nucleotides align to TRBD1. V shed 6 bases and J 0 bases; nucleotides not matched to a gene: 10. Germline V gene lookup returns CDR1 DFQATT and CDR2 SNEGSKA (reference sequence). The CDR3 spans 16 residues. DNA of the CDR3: TGCAGTGCCCCTGACAGGGGCCGCCCCTCTGGAAACACCATATATTTT. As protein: CSAPDRGRPSGNTIYF.

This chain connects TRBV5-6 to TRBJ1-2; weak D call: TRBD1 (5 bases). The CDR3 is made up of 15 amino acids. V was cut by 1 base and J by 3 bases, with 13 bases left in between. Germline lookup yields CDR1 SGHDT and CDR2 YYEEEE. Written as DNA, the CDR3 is TGTGCCAGCAGCTTGTTCAGGGACCGCCACTATGGCTACACCTTC. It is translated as CASSLFRDRHYGYTF.